This entry describes one TCR beta chain. Time point reported: after dendritic cell vaccination, including at tumor progression/relapse. The sample is drawn from a study of glioma-infiltrating T cells after dendritic cell vaccination. Study at large: Autologous tumor lysate was loaded overnight onto monocyte-derived dendritic cells grown seven days with IL-4 and GM-CSF.

Primers: 60 V beta forward and 13 J beta reverse. Sequencing used immunoSEQ multiplex PCR; TCRdb keeps in-frame clones, though not all of them. The top ten hold about 5.5% of the sample, which has 99,000 or so clones, less than 90% seen once. CDR1 is SNHLY and CDR2 is FYNNEI in the germline V gene. Deletions cut 2 bases from V and 4 bases from J, with 11 bases between. CDR3 length: 15 amino acids. The sequencing here drew on blood, taken after dendritic cell vaccination. J is TRBJ2-2 and V is TRBV2, with D perhaps matching TRBD1 (6 bases). The origin of this receptor is a human donor with glioblastoma. For the CDR3, the DNA is TGTGCCAGCAGTGAACTGGGGGCGGGCACCGGGGAGCTGTTTTTT. Translated, it gives CASSELGAGTGELFF.